Sequencing of this TCR beta chain was carried out in a study of blood T cell repertoires in COVID-19. Germline V CDR1 and CDR2: MGHRA, YSYEKL. After removal of 4 bases from V and 4 bases from J, the junction contained 10 bases not matched to a gene. This CDR3 is built from 17 residues. Measured with immunoSEQ multiplex PCR; TCRdb has only the in-frame clones, and not every one. Among 72,000 or so clones listed, roughly 86% were seen once. Sequencing was carried out using peripheral blood. The source is a man aged 55 to 70 with acute or convalescent COVID-19. The chain couples TRBV4-1 to TRBJ2-3; 11 bases agree with TRBD2. CDR3 DNA: TGCGCCAGCAGCCGACTAGTAGCGGGGGGGCCTTCAGATACGCAGTATTTT. Translation: CASSRLVAGGPSDTQYF.